What follows are 19 T cell receptor beta chains derived from one specimen sequenced in a study of T cell changes during pregnancy in multiple sclerosis. The assay was immunoSEQ multiplex PCR, and TCRdb's table has in-frame clones only and misses some. The table shows fewer than 50,000 clones, with roughly 89% occurring only once. The material sequenced was CD4+ T cells from peripheral blood mononuclear cells, taken in the second trimester of pregnancy. The receptors originated from a female donor in good health, enrolled as a control in a pregnancy study.

The chain is built from TRBV7-2 and TRBJ1-4; a weak D match, TRBD1 (5 bases). V gave up 4 bases and J gave up 7 bases, with 13 bases separating them. The CDR3 totals 14 residues. Germline V gene sequence: CDR1 SGHTA, CDR2 FQGNSA. CDR3 residues: CASSSRGWAEKLFF. DNA of the CDR3: TGTGCCAGCAGCTCCCGGGGGTGGGCTGAAAAACTGTTTTTT.

This chain links TRBV6-1 with TRBJ2-6; D is unresolved. This CDR3 is built from 16 residues. Trimming removed 2 bases at V and 0 bases at J, with 8 bases between. The V gene's germline CDR1 is MNHNS and CDR2 SASEGT. CDR3 amino acids: CASSEYVYSGANVLTF. The CDR3 DNA follows: TGTGCCAGCAGTGAATACGTCTACTCTGGGGCCAACGTCCTGACTTTC.

The genes are TRBV5-5 and TRBJ2-3, with 9 bases matching TRBD1. CDR1 and CDR2 (germline): SGHKS, YYEKEE (reference sequence). CDR3 length equals 16 residues. Trimming removed 0 bases from V and 5 bases from J; junction bases left unmatched: 7. This CDR3 is CASSLGPGQGKDTQYF. CDR3 nucleotide sequence: TGTGCCAGCAGCTTGGGACCGGGACAGGGCAAAGATACGCAGTATTTT.

The chain links TRBV30 to TRBJ2-1; 7 bases match TRBD2. The V gene's germline CDR1 is GTSNPN and CDR2 SVGIG (reference sequence). CDR3 size: 15 residues. The trim removed 2 bases at V and 7 bases at J, leaving 11 bases unmatched. The CDR3 DNA reads as TGTGCCTGGAGTTTAGACCCGCGGGGGTTGAATGAGCAGTTCTTC. This gives the protein CAWSLDPRGLNEQFF.

This clone has just a few counts. The chain links TRBV7-9 to TRBJ1-2; weak D call: TRBD1 (5 bases). The CDR3 has 15 amino acids. The V gene's germline CDR1 is SEHNR and CDR2 FQNEAQ (reference sequence). The V end lost 6 bases, the J end lost 7 bases, and 21 bases lay between the germline ends. CDR3 residues: CASRRSGETGIGYTF. The CDR3 DNA reads TGTGCCAGCAGGAGGTCGGGGGAAACAGGCATTGGCTACACCTTC.

This clone was seen just once. The chain has TRBV19 and TRBJ2-2; no reliable D call. V was pared by 4 bases and J by 1 base, with 10 bases between. CDR3 size: 15 residues. CDR1 and CDR2 from the germline V gene are LNHDA and SQIVND (reference sequence). The CDR3 loop reads CASSRDRMNTGELFF. DNA for the CDR3: TGTGCCAGTAGTAGAGATAGAATGAACACCGGGGAGCTGTTTTTT.

The chain links TRBV5-8 to TRBJ1-2; D possibly corresponds to TRBD1 (5 bases). Trimming took 0 bases from V and 4 from J, leaving 16 bases between them. Germline V gives CDR1 SGHTS, CDR2 YDEGEE. CDR3 length equals 16 residues. The CDR3 DNA is TGTGCCAGCAGCTTGGCGCCCGCCTCGGGGGGCTATGGCTACACCTTC. Translated, it gives CASSLAPASGGYGYTF.

V and J are TRBV6-1 and TRBJ2-3; a possible D gene is TRBD2 (7 bases). The V gene's germline CDR1 is MNHNS and CDR2 SASEGT. The germline V and J ends were trimmed by 5 bases and 4 bases, with 13 bases remaining between them. The CDR3 is 14 amino acids. CDR3 nucleotide sequence: TGTGCCAGCAGTCTTGGGGGGGCACCAGATACGCAGTATTTT. Its translation: CASSLGGAPDTQYF.

The chain has TRBV11-2 and TRBJ1-2, with D maybe TRBD1 (6 bases). Looked up from germline, CDR1 is SGHAT and CDR2 is FQNNGV. V shed 9 bases and J shed 10 bases, with 21 bases lying between them. The CDR3 extends over 13 amino acids. The CDR3 loop is CASRSSKGGYYTF. As DNA, the CDR3 is TGTGCCAGTCGCTCCTCAAAAGGGGGATACTACACCTTC.

This chain links TRBV5-1 with TRBJ1-2; TRBD1 aligns across 7 bases. The CDR3 length is 14 residues. Germline values: CDR1 SGHRS, CDR2 YFSETQ. V lost 2 bases, J lost 8 bases, and 9 bases stayed unmatched. The CDR3: CASSFTGAAKGYTF. CDR3 in DNA: TGCGCCAGCAGCTTCACAGGGGCCGCGAAGGGCTACACCTTC.

The rearrangement joins TRBV5-1 to TRBJ2-7; 8 bases line up with TRBD2. The CDR3 is made up of 15 amino acids. Germline lookup yields CDR1 SGHRS and CDR2 YFSETQ. V was clipped by 3 bases and J by 2 bases; unmatched bases: 7. The CDR3 DNA is TGCGCCAGCAGCTCCTCCGGGACTAGAACCTACGAGCAGTACTTC. Its translation: CASSSSGTRTYEQYF.

The chain combines TRBV12-5 with TRBJ2-1, with a weak D call TRBD1 (5 bases). Per germline, CDR1 LGHNT and CDR2 FRNRAP. V was trimmed by 6 bases and J by 8 bases, leaving 17 bases between them. The CDR3 contains 14 residues. Written as DNA, the CDR3 is TGTGCTAGTGGCTCTCGCCCCCTCAGGGATGAGCAGTTCTTC. Amino acid sequence: CASGSRPLRDEQFF. Looking up the rest from reference TRBV12-5 and TRBJ2-1 gives the full variable domain: DARVTQTPRHKVTEMGQEVTMRCQPILGHNTVFWYRQTMMQGLELLAYFRNRAPLDDSGMPKDRFSAEMPDATLATLKIQPSEPRDSAVYFCASGSRPLRDEQFFGPGTRLTVL.

The chain combines TRBV18 with TRBJ1-1; 11 nucleotides line up with TRBD1. The V gene end was trimmed by 4 bases and the J gene end by 3 bases; junction bases not matched to a gene: 4. Germline V gene data show CDR1 as KGHSH and CDR2 as LQKENI. The CDR3 runs to 15 residues. CDR3 bases: TGTGCCAGCTCACTGGGACAGGGGGGTGACACTGAAGCTTTCTTT. Encoded protein: CASSLGQGGDTEAFF.

This clone was counted a few times. J is TRBJ2-3 and V is TRBV6-4; 10 bases match TRBD2. CDR3 length: 16 amino acids. In germline, CDR1 is MRHNA, CDR2 SNTAGT. The ends lost 3 bases at V and 3 bases at J; junction bases unmatched: 6. The CDR3 DNA reads as TGTGCCAGCAGTGAGATCAGCGGGGGGGCGACAGATACGCAGTATTTT. Its protein product is CASSEISGGATDTQYF.

The chain carries TRBV29-1 and TRBJ1-4, with D maybe TRBD1 (6 bases). The CDR3 totals 12 residues. CDR1 and CDR2 (germline): SQVTM, ANQGSEA. V lost 7 bases and J 8 bases, leaving 14 bases between the germline ends. The CDR3 nucleotides read TGCAGCGCTGGAGGGGGGGCGGAAAAACTGTTTTTT. Residues: CSAGGGAEKLFF.

V is TRBV4-3 and J is TRBJ2-7, with D possibly TRBD2 on 6 matching bases. CDR3 length equals 14 residues. The germline CDR1 and CDR2 sequences are LGHNA and YSLEER. Trimming removed 2 bases at V and 9 bases at J, with 17 bases between. CDR3 amino acids: CASSQLSGVGGQYF. CDR3 nucleotides: TGCGCCAGCAGCCAATTGTCTGGGGTGGGAGGGCAGTACTTC.

The chain uses TRBV6-6 and TRBJ2-3, with TRBD1 matching 7 bases. Germline V CDR1 and CDR2: MNHNY, SVGAGI (reference sequence). The CDR3 totals 16 residues. With 5 bases clipped from V and 0 bases from J, the junction kept 8 bases outside the gene matches. CDR3 DNA: TGTGCCAGCAGTCGGACAGGCGCCTCTAGCACAGATACGCAGTATTTT. The encoded protein is CASSRTGASSTDTQYF.

V is TRBV6-5 and J is TRBJ2-7; the D gene is possibly TRBD1 (5 bases). The germline V gene has CDR1 MNHEY and CDR2 SVGAGI. The CDR3 runs to 15 residues. The V end lost 4 bases, the J end lost 0 bases, and 13 bases lay between the germline ends. Here the CDR3 reads CASSSTGIFSYEQYF. The CDR3, as DNA: TGTGCCAGCAGTTCCACAGGTATCTTCTCCTACGAGCAGTACTTC.

The V and J genes are TRBV25-1 and TRBJ1-5, with 8 bases that match TRBD1. This CDR3 contains 14 residues. Trimming removed 8 bases from V and 2 bases from J; junction bases left unmatched: 5. Germline CDR1 and CDR2: MGHDK and SYGVNS. The CDR3: CASAGTGGNQPQHF. The CDR3 region has the DNA TGTGCCAGCGCCGGGACAGGCGGCAATCAGCCCCAGCATTTT.